The next 22 T cell receptor beta chains were all read from a single sample in a study of cytomegalovirus exposure and HLA in healthy donors. The PCR contained 60 Vbeta and 13 Jbeta primers. Only in-frame clones appear in the TCRdb table, and some are missing; sequencing was by immunoSEQ multiplex PCR. Altogether roughly 100,000 clones are present, about 79% being singletons, with the ten largest covering 5.8%. Sequencing was performed on PBMCs. The receptor set was obtained from a man in his sixties in good health and CMV-seropositive.

The chain couples TRBV5-1 to TRBJ2-1; D may be TRBD1 (5 bases). The CDR3 covers 13 residues. CDR1 is SGHRS, CDR2 YFSETQ, per germline. Trimming took off 4 bases at V and 3 bases at J, with 8 bases between the two ends. The CDR3 region is CASSVDSYNEQFF. CDR3 DNA: TGCGCCAGCAGCGTCGACAGCTACAATGAGCAGTTCTTC.

The J gene is TRBJ2-7, the V gene TRBV2, with 7 bases fitting TRBD1. With V trimmed by 3 bases and J by 3 bases, 2 bases remained unmatched. The CDR3 totals 13 residues. Per the germline V gene, CDR1 is SNHLY and CDR2 is FYNNEI. The CDR3 region is CASSEDRYYEQYF. The CDR3 nucleotides are TGTGCCAGCAGTGAGGACAGGTACTACGAGCAGTACTTC.

This chain links TRBV10-2 with TRBJ2-1; TRBD2 matches 11 bases. Germline V gives CDR1 WSHSY, CDR2 SAAADI. V was clipped by 6 bases and J by 7 bases; unmatched bases: 8. CDR3 length equals 15 residues. The CDR3 DNA reads TGCGCCAGCAGCGTACTAGCGGGGGTTATGAATGAGCAGTTCTTC. It translates to CASSVLAGVMNEQFF.

This chain joins TRBV6-5 and TRBJ2-3; 10 bases agree with TRBD1. The V and J ends lost 2 bases and 4 bases, in that order; junction bases with no gene match: 0. Germline V lookup: CDR1 MNHEY, CDR2 SVGAGI. This CDR3 is built from 14 residues. CDR3 bases: TGTGCCAGCAGTTACGGACAGGGGGCAGATACGCAGTATTTT. As protein: CASSYGQGADTQYF.

The rearrangement joins TRBV7-8 to TRBJ1-2; TRBD1 agrees at 7 bases. The CDR3 contains 15 residues. With V trimmed by 5 bases and J by 5 bases, 11 bases remained unmatched. Germline assignment: CDR1 SGHVS and CDR2 FQNEAQ. CDR3 amino acids: CASSPHQQGTYGYTF. The CDR3 bases are TGTGCCAGCAGCCCCCACCAACAGGGGACTTATGGCTACACCTTC.

The rearrangement uses TRBV19 and TRBJ2-5; D possibly corresponds to TRBD2 (5 bases). The J call may be wrong; the DNA end is better matched by TRBJ2-7. CDR3 length equals 15 residues. Germline-derived CDR1 and CDR2 are LNHDA and SQIVND (reference sequence). The DNA of the CDR3 is TGTGCCAGTAGTATAGTTGACGGGGTTACCTACGAGCAGTACTTC. This codes for CASSIVDGVTYEQYF.

The chain has TRBV4-1 and TRBJ1-1, with a tentative D call TRBD1 (6 bases). Trimming pared 2 bases from V and 0 bases from J, leaving 13 bases between. The germline V gene encodes CDR1 MGHRA and CDR2 YSYEKL. The CDR3 is 16 residues long. CDR3 nucleotides: TGCGCCAGCAGCCAAATGGGACACAACATGAACACTGAAGCTTTCTTT. It specifies CASSQMGHNMNTEAFF.

The gene calls are TRBV12-5 and TRBJ2-5, with D possibly matching TRBD2 (6 bases). V gave up 6 bases and J gave up 4 bases, with 18 bases separating them. The CDR3 spans 15 residues. CDR1 and CDR2 from the germline V gene are LGHNT and FRNRAP. Here the CDR3 reads CASGAGSLVGETQYF. CDR3 sequence (DNA): TGTGCTAGTGGGGCGGGGAGTCTAGTAGGAGAGACCCAGTACTTC.

The chain carries TRBV5-1 and TRBJ2-7; TRBD2 matches at 13 bases. The ends lost 5 bases at V and 6 bases at J; junction bases unmatched: 5. CDR1 and CDR2 from the germline V gene are SGHRS and YFSETQ. The CDR3 runs 14 residues. CDR3 nucleotides: TGCGCCAGCAGACTAACTAGCGGGGGGGCCGAGCAGTACTTC. It codes for CASRLTSGGAEQYF.

The rearrangement links TRBV27 to TRBJ1-5, with TRBD1 matching over 8 bases. Per the germline V gene, CDR1 is MNHEY and CDR2 is SMNVEV (reference sequence). The CDR3 length is 16 residues. The V segment lost 3 bases and the J segment 2 bases; nucleotides outside the gene matches: 6. The CDR3 loop reads CASSFLTGQGNQPQHF. CDR3 DNA sequence: TGTGCCAGCAGTTTTCTTACGGGACAGGGCAATCAGCCCCAGCATTTT.

This clone was picked up a small number of times. V and J are TRBV5-5 and TRBJ1-3, with a possible D match to TRBD1 (5 bases). The CDR3 extends over 16 amino acids. CDR1 and CDR2 (germline): SGHKS, YYEKEE (reference sequence). V was shortened by 0 bases and J by 0 bases, with 10 bases between the two germline ends. CDR3 protein: CASSLATGDSGNTIYF. DNA for the CDR3: TGTGCCAGCAGCTTGGCCACAGGAGACTCTGGAAACACCATATATTTT.

This chain connects TRBV19 to TRBJ2-7, with 7 positions matching TRBD1. The V gene end was trimmed by 4 bases and the J gene end by 0 bases; junction bases not matched to a gene: 3. Germline CDR1 reads LNHDA; CDR2 reads SQIVND (reference sequence). The CDR3 runs 14 residues. CDR3: CASSTDRDSYEQYF. CDR3 nucleotide sequence: TGTGCCAGTAGTACCGACAGGGACTCCTACGAGCAGTACTTC.

The chain uses TRBV27 and TRBJ2-1, with a possible D match to TRBD1 (6 bases). Germline assignment: CDR1 MNHEY and CDR2 SMNVEV (reference sequence). This CDR3 spans 14 amino acids. Trimming cost V 2 bases and J 5 bases, with 10 bases left between them. DNA of the CDR3: TGTGCCAGCAGTTTAAGGGGGTTCCACAATGAGCAGTTCTTC. This gives the protein CASSLRGFHNEQFF.

DNA for the CDR3: TGTGCCAGCAGCCATACAGGGGTGGAGACCCAGTACTTC. Amino acids: CASSHTGVETQYF. The genes are TRBV5-5 and TRBJ2-5, with 7 nucleotides matching TRBD1. The CDR3 is made up of 13 amino acids. Trimming took 4 bases from V and 5 from J; bases not matched to a gene: 5. The germline V gene has CDR1 SGHKS and CDR2 YYEKEE (reference sequence).

This clone has more than one count but fewer than ten. The chain is built from TRBV18 and TRBJ1-2; 7 bases agree with TRBD1. The germline V gene encodes CDR1 KGHSH and CDR2 LQKENI. J lost 2 bases, V lost 6 bases, and 3 bases had no gene match. The CDR3 has 13 residues. CDR3 DNA: TGTGCCAGCTCTCCAGGGGGGAACTATGGCTACACCTTC. Translating gives CASSPGGNYGYTF.

The table lists this clone with a few counts. The chain joins TRBV29-1 to TRBJ1-5; TRBD1 is a possible D gene (6 bases). Trimming took 6 bases from V and 4 from J, leaving 10 bases between them. CDR3 length: 12 residues. Germline CDR1 is SQVTM and CDR2 is ANQGSEA. The DNA of the CDR3 is TGCAGCGTGGGGGCCCCGAATCAGCCCCAGCATTTT. Protein: CSVGAPNQPQHF.

This clone occurred a few times. This chain uses TRBV4-3 with TRBJ1-1; possibly TRBD1 for D (6 bases). Germline CDR1 is LGHNA and CDR2 is YSLEER. V lost 6 bases to trimming and J lost 1 base, with 12 bases between them. The CDR3 length is 14 residues. The CDR3 loop is CASRWTAPNTEAFF. CDR3 coding DNA: TGCGCCAGCAGGTGGACAGCGCCGAACACTGAAGCTTTCTTT.

The chain carries TRBV18 and TRBJ2-2; a weak D match, TRBD1 (6 bases). The germline CDR1 and CDR2 sequences are KGHSH and LQKENI. The V end lost 0 bases, the J end lost 1 base, and 12 bases lay between the germline ends. The CDR3 length is 17 residues. This CDR3 reads CASSPPSRGGNTGELFF. The CDR3 region has the DNA TGTGCCAGCTCACCACCTTCCAGGGGCGGGAACACCGGGGAGCTGTTTTTT.

The chain uses TRBV5-4 and TRBJ2-5, with TRBD1 as a possible D gene (5 bases). Trimming left V 2 bases short and J 5 bases short, with 10 bases between. The CDR3 length is 13 residues. The germline V gene encodes CDR1 SGHNT and CDR2 YYREEE (reference sequence). The CDR3, as DNA: TGTGCCAGCAGCTTACGTGGGGCCGAGACCCAGTACTTC. Translated, it gives CASSLRGAETQYF.

This chain connects TRBV13 to TRBJ1-1, with 8 bases that match TRBD1. V shed 5 bases, J shed 3 bases, and the junction held 14 bases outside the gene matches. This CDR3 comprises 17 residues. Per the germline V gene, CDR1 is PRHDT and CDR2 is FYEKMQ (reference sequence). The DNA of the CDR3 is TGTGCCAGCAGCCCCCCGGACAGGGCGACGTGGGACACTGAAGCTTTCTTT. It translates to CASSPPDRATWDTEAFF. The whole variable domain, filled in from reference TRBV13 and TRBJ1-1, reads AAGVIQSPRHLIKEKRETATLKCYPIPRHDTVYWYQQGPGQDPQFLISFYEKMQSDKGSIPDRFSAQQFSDYHSELNMSSLELGDSALYFCASSPPDRATWDTEAFFGQGTRLTVV.

A few counts support this clone. The V gene is TRBV6-4, the J gene TRBJ1-1; D is unresolved. The CDR3 sequence is 13 residues long. Per germline, CDR1 MRHNA and CDR2 SNTAGT. Trimming removed 5 bases from V and 0 bases from J, with 7 bases in between. This CDR3 is CASSTTVNTEAFF. The CDR3 DNA is TGTGCCAGCAGTACCACGGTGAACACTGAAGCTTTCTTT.

This clone has only one observation. The gene calls are TRBV29-1 and TRBJ2-7; a weak D match, TRBD2 (6 bases). The CDR3 consists of 12 residues. V lost 7 bases and J lost 2, with 12 bases in between. CDR1 and CDR2 from the germline V gene are SQVTM and ANQGSEA. The CDR3 bases are TGCAGCGCAGGGACGGGGGCCTACGAGCAGTACTTC. Its translation: CSAGTGAYEQYF.